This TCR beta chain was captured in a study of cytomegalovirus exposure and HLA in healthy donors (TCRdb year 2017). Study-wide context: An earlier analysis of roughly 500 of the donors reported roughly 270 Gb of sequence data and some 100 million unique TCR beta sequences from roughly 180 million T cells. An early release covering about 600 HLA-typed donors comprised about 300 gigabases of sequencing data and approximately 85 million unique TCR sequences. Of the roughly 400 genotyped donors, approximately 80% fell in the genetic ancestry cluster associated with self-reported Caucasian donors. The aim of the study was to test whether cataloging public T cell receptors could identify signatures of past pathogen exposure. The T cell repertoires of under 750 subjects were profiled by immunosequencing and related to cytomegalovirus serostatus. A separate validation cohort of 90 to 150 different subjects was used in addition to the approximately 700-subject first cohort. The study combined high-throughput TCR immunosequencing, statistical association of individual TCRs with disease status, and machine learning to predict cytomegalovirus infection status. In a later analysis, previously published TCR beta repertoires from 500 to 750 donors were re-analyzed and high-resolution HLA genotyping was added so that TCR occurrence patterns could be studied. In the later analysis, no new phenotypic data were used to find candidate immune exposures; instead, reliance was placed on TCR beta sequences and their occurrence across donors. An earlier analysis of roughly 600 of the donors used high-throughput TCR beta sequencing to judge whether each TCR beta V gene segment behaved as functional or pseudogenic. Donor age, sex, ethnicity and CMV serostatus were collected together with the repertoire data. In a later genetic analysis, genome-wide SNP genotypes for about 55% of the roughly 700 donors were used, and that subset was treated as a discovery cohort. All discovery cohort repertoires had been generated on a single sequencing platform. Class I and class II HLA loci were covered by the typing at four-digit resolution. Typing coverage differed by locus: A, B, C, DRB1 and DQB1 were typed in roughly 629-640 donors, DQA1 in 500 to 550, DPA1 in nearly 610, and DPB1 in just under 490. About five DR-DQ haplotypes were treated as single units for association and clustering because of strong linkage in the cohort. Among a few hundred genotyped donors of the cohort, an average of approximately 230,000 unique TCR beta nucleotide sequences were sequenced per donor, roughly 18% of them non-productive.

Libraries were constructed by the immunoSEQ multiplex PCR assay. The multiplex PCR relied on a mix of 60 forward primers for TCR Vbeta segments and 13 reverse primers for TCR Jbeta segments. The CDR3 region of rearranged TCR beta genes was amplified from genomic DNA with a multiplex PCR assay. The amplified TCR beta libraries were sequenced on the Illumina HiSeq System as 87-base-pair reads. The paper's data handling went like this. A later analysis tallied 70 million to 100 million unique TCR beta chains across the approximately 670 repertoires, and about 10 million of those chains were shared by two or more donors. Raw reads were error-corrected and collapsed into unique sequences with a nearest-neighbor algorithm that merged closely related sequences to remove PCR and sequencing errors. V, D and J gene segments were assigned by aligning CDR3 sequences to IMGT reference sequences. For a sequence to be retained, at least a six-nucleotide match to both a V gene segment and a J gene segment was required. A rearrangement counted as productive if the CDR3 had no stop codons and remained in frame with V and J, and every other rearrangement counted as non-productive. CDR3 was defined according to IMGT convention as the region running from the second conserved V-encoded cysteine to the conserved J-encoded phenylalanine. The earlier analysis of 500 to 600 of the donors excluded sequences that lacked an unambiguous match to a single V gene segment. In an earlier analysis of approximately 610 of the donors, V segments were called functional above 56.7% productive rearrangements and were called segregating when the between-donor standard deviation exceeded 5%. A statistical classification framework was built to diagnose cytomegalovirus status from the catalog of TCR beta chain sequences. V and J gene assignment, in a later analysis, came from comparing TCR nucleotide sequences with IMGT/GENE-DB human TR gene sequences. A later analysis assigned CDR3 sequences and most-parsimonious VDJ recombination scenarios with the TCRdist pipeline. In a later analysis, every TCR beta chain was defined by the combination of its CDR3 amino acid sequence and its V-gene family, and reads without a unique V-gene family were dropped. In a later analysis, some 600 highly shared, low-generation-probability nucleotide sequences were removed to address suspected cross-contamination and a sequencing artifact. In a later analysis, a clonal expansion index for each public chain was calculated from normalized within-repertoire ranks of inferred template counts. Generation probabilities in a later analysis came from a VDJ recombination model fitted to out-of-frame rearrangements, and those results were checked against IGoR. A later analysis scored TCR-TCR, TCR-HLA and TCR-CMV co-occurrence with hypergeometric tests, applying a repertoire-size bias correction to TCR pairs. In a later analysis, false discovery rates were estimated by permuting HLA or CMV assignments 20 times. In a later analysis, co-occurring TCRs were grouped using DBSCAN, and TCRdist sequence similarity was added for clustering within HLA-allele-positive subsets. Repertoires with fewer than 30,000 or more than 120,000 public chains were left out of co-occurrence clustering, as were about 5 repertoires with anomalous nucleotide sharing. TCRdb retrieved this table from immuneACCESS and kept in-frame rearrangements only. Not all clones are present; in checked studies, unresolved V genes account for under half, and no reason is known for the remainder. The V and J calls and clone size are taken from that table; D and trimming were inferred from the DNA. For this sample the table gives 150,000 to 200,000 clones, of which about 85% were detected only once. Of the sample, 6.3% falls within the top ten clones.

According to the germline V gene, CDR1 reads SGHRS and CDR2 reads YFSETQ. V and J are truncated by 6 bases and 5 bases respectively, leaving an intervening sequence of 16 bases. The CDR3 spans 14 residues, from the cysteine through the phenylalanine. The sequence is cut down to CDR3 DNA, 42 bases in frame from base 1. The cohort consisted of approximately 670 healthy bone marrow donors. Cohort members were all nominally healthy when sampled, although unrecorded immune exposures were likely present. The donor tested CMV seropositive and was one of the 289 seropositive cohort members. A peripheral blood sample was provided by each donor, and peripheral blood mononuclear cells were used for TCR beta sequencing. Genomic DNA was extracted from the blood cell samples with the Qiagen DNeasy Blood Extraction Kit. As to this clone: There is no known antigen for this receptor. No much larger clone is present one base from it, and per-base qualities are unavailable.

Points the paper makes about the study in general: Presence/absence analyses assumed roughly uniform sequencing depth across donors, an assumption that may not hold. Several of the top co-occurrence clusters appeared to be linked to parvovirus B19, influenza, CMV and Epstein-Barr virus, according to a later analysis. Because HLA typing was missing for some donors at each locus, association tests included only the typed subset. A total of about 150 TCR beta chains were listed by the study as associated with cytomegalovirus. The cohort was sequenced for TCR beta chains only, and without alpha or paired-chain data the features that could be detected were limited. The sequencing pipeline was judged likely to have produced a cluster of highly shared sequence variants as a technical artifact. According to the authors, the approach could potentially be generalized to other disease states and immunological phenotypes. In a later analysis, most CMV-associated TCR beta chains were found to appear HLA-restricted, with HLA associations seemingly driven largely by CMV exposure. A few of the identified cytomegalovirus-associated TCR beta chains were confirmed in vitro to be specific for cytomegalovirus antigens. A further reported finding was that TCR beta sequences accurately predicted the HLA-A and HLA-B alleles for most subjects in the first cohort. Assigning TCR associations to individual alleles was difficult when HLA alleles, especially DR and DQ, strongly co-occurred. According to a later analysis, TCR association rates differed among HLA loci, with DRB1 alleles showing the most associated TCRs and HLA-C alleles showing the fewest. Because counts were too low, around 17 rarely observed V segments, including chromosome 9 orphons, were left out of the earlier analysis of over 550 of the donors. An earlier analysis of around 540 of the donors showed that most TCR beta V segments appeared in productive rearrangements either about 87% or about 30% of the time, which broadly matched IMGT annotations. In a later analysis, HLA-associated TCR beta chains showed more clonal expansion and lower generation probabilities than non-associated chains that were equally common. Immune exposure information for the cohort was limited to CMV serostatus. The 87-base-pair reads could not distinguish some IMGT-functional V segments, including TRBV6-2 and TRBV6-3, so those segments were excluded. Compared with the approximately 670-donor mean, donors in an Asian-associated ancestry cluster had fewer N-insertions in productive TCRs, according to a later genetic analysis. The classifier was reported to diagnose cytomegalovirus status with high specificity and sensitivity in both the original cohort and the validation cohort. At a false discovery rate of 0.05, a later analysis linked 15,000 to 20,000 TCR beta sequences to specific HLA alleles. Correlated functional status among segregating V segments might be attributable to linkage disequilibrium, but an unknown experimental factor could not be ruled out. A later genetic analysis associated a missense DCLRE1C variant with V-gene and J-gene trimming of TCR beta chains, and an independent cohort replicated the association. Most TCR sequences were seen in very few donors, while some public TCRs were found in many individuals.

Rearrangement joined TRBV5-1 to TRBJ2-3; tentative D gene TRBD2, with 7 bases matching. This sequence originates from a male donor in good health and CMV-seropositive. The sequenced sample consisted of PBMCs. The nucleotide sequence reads TGCGCCAGCACCCAGGGAGGGGGGGGAGATACGCAGTATTTT. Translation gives CASTQGGGGDTQYF.